This is a list of T cell receptor beta chains from one sample in a study of siplizumab effects on memory and regulatory T cells. Sequencing used immunoSEQ multiplex PCR; TCRdb keeps in-frame clones, though not all of them. This table holds approximately 60,000 clones, 79% found once. Source material: memory CD4+ T cells sorted from blood. The source is a human donor in good health. The CDR3 runs from the conserved cysteine through the conserved F or W. A D gene is named only where the DNA matches it firmly. Clone size is given for some rows only: seen once, a few or many times, or a class if the clone is expanded.

size: .
J: TRBJ1-5
D: .
V: TRBV6-5
DNA: TGTGCCAGCAGCCGGACCACGGGGGGCAATCAGCCCCAGCATTTT
CDR3: CASSRTTGGNQPQHF

size: .
J: TRBJ1-1
D: .
V: TRBV7-6
DNA: TGTGCCAGCAGCTTATTTACAAACACTGAAGCTTTCTTT
CDR3: CASSLFTNTEAFF

size: .
J: TRBJ2-3
D: .
V: TRBV11-1
DNA: TGTGCCAGCAGCTCTCCGGGCCCAGATACGCAGTATTTT
CDR3: CASSSPGPDTQYF

size: once
J: TRBJ2-7
D: TRBD1
V: TRBV2
DNA: TGTGCCAGCAGCGATAGCCGGGACAGGTCTATCACCTCCTCCTACGAGCAGTACTTC
CDR3: CASSDSRDRSITSSYEQYF

size: .
J: TRBJ1-2
D: .
V: TRBV30
DNA: TGTGCCTGGAGCAGAAAGGGTTCCAACTATGGCTACACCTTC
CDR3: CAWSRKGSNYGYTF

size: .
J: TRBJ1-1
D: .
V: TRBV6-6
DNA: TGTGCCAGCAGTTATTCCTGGACAGAAAGGACTGAAGCTTTCTTT
CDR3: CASSYSWTERTEAFF

size: few
J: TRBJ1-3
D: TRBD1
V: TRBV6-6
DNA: TGTGCCAGCAGGGAGCGAGAGGGGGCGACTGGAAACACCATATATTTT
CDR3: CASREREGATGNTIYF

size: .
J: TRBJ1-2
D: .
V: TRBV5-6
DNA: TGTGCCAGCAATATGGGGCCATATGGCTACACCTTC
CDR3: CASNMGPYGYTF

size: .
J: TRBJ1-2
D: .
V: TRBV6-6
DNA: TGTGCCAGCAGTTACCAGTCCAGATCACCCTATGGCTACACCTTC
CDR3: CASSYQSRSPYGYTF

size: .
J: TRBJ1-4
D: .
V: TRBV10-3
DNA: TGTGCCATCAGAGGTGGGAGTGGGGAAAAACTGTTTTTT
CDR3: CAIRGGSGEKLFF

size: .
J: TRBJ1-5
D: TRBD1
V: TRBV5-6
DNA: TGTGCCAGCAGCAAAAGGGACAGAAATCAGCCCCAGCATTTT
CDR3: CASSKRDRNQPQHF

size: .
J: TRBJ2-7
D: TRBD2
V: TRBV28
DNA: TGTGCCAGCAGTCAAGCGGGGCGCTACGAGCAGTACTTC
CDR3: CASSQAGRYEQYF

size: .
J: TRBJ1-5
D: TRBD1
V: TRBV7-9
DNA: TGTGCCAGCAGCCAGGGACAGGGTTTAAATCAGCCCCAGCATTTT
CDR3: CASSQGQGLNQPQHF

size: .
J: TRBJ2-7
D: TRBD1
V: TRBV9
DNA: TGTGCCAGCAGCCCGGGACAGTCGGCCTACGAGCAGTACTTC
CDR3: CASSPGQSAYEQYF

size: .
J: TRBJ2-7
D: TRBD1
V: TRBV5-4
DNA: TGTGCCAGCAGGCGTTGGGACAGAACCTACGAGCAGTACTTC
CDR3: CASRRWDRTYEQYF

size: .
J: TRBJ2-7
D: .
V: TRBV5-4
DNA: TGTGCCAGCAGCTCTGGGGAGCGTTTTAGCCTCGGCGAGCAGTACTTC
CDR3: CASSSGERFSLGEQYF

size: .
J: TRBJ1-6
D: .
V: TRBV7-2
DNA: TGTGCCAGCAGCTTACCGGCTTCACCCCTCCACTTT
CDR3: CASSLPASPLHF

size: .
J: TRBJ2-2
D: .
V: TRBV5-4
DNA: TGTGCCAGCAGCTTCCCTGGCGGGGGCCTGAACACCGGGGAGCTGTTTTTT
CDR3: CASSFPGGGLNTGELFF

size: .
J: TRBJ1-2
D: TRBD1
V: TRBV5-1
DNA: TGCGCCAGCGGGACAGGGGGCGAAGACTATGGCTACACCTTC
CDR3: CASGTGGEDYGYTF

size: .
J: TRBJ1-1
D: .
V: TRBV11-2
DNA: TGTGCCAGCAGCTTCCGGACTTATGAAGCTTTCTTT
CDR3: CASSFRTYEAFF

size: .
J: TRBJ1-5
D: .
V: TRBV28
DNA: TGTGCCAGCAGTATCTCAGTGCAGCCCCAGCATTTT
CDR3: CASSISVQPQHF

size: .
J: TRBJ2-1
D: .
V: TRBV7-2
DNA: TGTGCCAGCACCACTCGGGGAAGGGAGCAGTTCTTC
CDR3: CASTTRGREQFF

size: .
J: TRBJ2-7
D: TRBD2
V: TRBV5-6
DNA: TGTGCCAGCAGCTTGACTAGCGGGGGGCCCCTGCCCGAGCAGTACTTC
CDR3: CASSLTSGGPLPEQYF

size: few
J: TRBJ2-7
D: TRBD1
V: TRBV10-3
DNA: TGTGCCATCAGTGCCAGGGGGAACGAGCAGTACTTC
CDR3: CAISARGNEQYF

size: .
J: TRBJ1-5
D: TRBD1
V: TRBV2
DNA: TGTGCCAGCCGTAGGGACAGTACAATCAGGCCCCAGCATTTT
CDR3: CASRRDSTIRPQHF

size: .
J: TRBJ1-3
D: .
V: TRBV6-4
DNA: TGTGCCAGCAGCGAGATGCGTCGCAACACCATATATTTT
CDR3: CASSEMRRNTIYF

size: .
J: TRBJ1-1
D: TRBD1
V: TRBV11-2
DNA: TGTGCCAGCAGCCCGACAGGGGTCACTGAAGCTTTCTTT
CDR3: CASSPTGVTEAFF

size: .
J: TRBJ1-1
D: .
V: TRBV6-5
DNA: TGTGCCAGCCACCTAAACACTGAAGCTTTCTTT
CDR3: CASHLNTEAFF

size: once
J: TRBJ2-1
D: TRBD2
V: TRBV5-1
DNA: TGCGCCAGCAGCTTGGCCAGGCGGGGGGGCGATGGGAATGAGCAGTTCTTC
CDR3: CASSLARRGGDGNEQFF

size: .
J: TRBJ1-1
D: .
V: TRBV6-1
DNA: TGTGCCAGCAGTGAAGCCTGGACTGAAGCTTTCTTT
CDR3: CASSEAWTEAFF

size: .
J: TRBJ1-6
D: .
V: TRBV2
DNA: TGTGCCAGCAGTGAAACAACCCCTCGTACGCGAAACCACTTT
CDR3: CASSETTPRTRNHF

size: .
J: TRBJ2-1
D: .
V: TRBV29-1
DNA: TGCAGCCCCGAGGGTTTCTCCTACAATGAGCAGTTCTTC
CDR3: CSPEGFSYNEQFF

size: .
J: TRBJ2-3
D: .
V: TRBV27
DNA: TGTGCCAGCAGTTTAATGGTTCGGGGGAGGGGGAACAACACAGATACGCAGTATTTT
CDR3: CASSLMVRGRGNNTDTQYF

size: .
J: TRBJ1-5
D: TRBD1
V: TRBV4-2
DNA: TGTGCCAGCAGCTTGGTCAACGACAGGGGGCAGGGGAGTCAGCCCCAGCATTTT
CDR3: CASSLVNDRGQGSQPQHF

size: .
J: TRBJ1-2
D: .
V: TRBV5-1
DNA: TGCGCCAGCAGCCGGGACACCTACTATGGCTACACCTTC
CDR3: CASSRDTYYGYTF

size: .
J: TRBJ1-5
D: .
V: TRBV5-1
DNA: TGCGCCAGCAGCTTGTCAGGAAGCAATCAGCCCCAGCATTTT
CDR3: CASSLSGSNQPQHF

size: .
J: TRBJ1-3
D: .
V: TRBV9
DNA: TGTGCCAGCACCCCTGGTTCTGGCTCTGGAAACACCATATATTTT
CDR3: CASTPGSGSGNTIYF

size: .
J: TRBJ2-3
D: .
V: TRBV7-7
DNA: TGTGCCAGCAGCTTAGATGGGGGCACAGATACGCAGTATTTT
CDR3: CASSLDGGTDTQYF

size: .
J: TRBJ2-2
D: .
V: TRBV7-6
DNA: TGTGCCAGCAGCTTTGGTCAGGCGAACACCGGGGAGCTGTTTTTT
CDR3: CASSFGQANTGELFF

size: .
J: TRBJ2-7
D: .
V: TRBV18
DNA: TGTGCCAGCTCACCAGGAGTAGGGGGCGAGCAGTACTTC
CDR3: CASSPGVGGEQYF

size: .
J: TRBJ2-1
D: TRBD2
V: TRBV2
DNA: TGTGCCAGCAAACCCAGGACTAGCGGGGGGGTAGACAATGAGCAGTTCTTC
CDR3: CASKPRTSGGVDNEQFF

size: .
J: TRBJ2-7
D: .
V: TRBV7-3
DNA: TGTGCCAGCAGCGAAACCTACAGGTGTTCTTCCTACGAGCAGTACTTC
CDR3: CASSETYRCSSYEQYF

size: .
J: TRBJ2-5
D: .
V: TRBV30
DNA: TGTGCCTGGATACAAGGTCCAGGAGAGACCCAGTACTTC
CDR3: CAWIQGPGETQYF

size: .
J: TRBJ2-3
D: .
V: TRBV10-3
DNA: TGTGCCATCAGTGAGTCTCTAAATACGCAGTATTTT
CDR3: CAISESLNTQYF

size: .
J: TRBJ2-4
D: TRBD2
V: TRBV4-1
DNA: TGCGCCAGCAGCCAATTAAGCGGGGGTTCCGTAGCCAAAAACATTCAGTACTTC
CDR3: CASSQLSGGSVAKNIQYF

size: .
J: TRBJ1-5
D: .
V: TRBV7-3
DNA: TGTGCCAGCAGCCTAGGGGGGAAGGGTCAGCCCCAGCATTTT
CDR3: CASSLGGKGQPQHF

size: few
J: TRBJ2-2
D: .
V: TRBV28
DNA: TGTGCCAGCAGGAACTTGGGTGATTTGGGGACCGGGGAGCTGTTTTTT
CDR3: CASRNLGDLGTGELFF

size: .
J: TRBJ1-3
D: .
V: TRBV4-3
DNA: TGCGCCAGCAGCCAATTTCCCCGCAGTGGAAACACCATATATTTT
CDR3: CASSQFPRSGNTIYF